Each of the 28 T cell receptor beta chains below was sequenced from the same sample in a study of cytomegalovirus exposure and HLA in healthy donors. Use of 60 Vbeta and 13 Jbeta primers characterized the PCR. Using immunoSEQ multiplex PCR, the repertoire was profiled, and TCRdb retains in-frame clones only, with some absent. The top ten clones hold 7.5% to 9.5% of a sample with 100,000 to 150,000 clones, roughly 80% of them seen once. The sequenced sample was PBMCs. Source of these receptors: a man aged 25 to 40 in good health and CMV-seropositive.

V and J are TRBV6-1 and TRBJ1-1, with 7 positions matching TRBD1. Unmatched junction bases numbered 8, after V lost 6 bases and J lost 1 base. This CDR3 spans 15 amino acids. Per the germline V gene, CDR1 is MNHNS and CDR2 is SASEGT. CDR3 DNA sequence: TGTGCCAGCAGCGATCTTGGGACAGAGAACACTGAAGCTTTCTTT. Its translation is CASSDLGTENTEAFF.

The chain employs TRBV5-1 and TRBJ1-1; the D is unclear. The CDR3 is made up of 13 amino acids. Trimming left V 4 bases short and J 0 bases short, with 7 bases between. Germline loops: CDR1 SGHRS, CDR2 YFSETQ. The chain's CDR3 is CASSVQLNTEAFF. The CDR3 DNA sequence: TGCGCCAGCAGCGTCCAGTTGAACACTGAAGCTTTCTTT.

The rearrangement joins TRBV12-5 to TRBJ1-1; D is perhaps TRBD1 (6 bases). V shed 4 bases and J shed 6 bases, with 24 bases lying between them. Looked up from germline, CDR1 is LGHNT and CDR2 is FRNRAP. The CDR3 totals 17 residues. The CDR3 DNA is TGTGCTAGTGGTTCACTGCGGGGGGCTCCGGGGGACGCTGAAGCTTTCTTT. Translated: CASGSLRGAPGDAEAFF.

The chain uses TRBV10-2 and TRBJ1-3, with TRBD1 matching 8 bases. Germline V lookup: CDR1 WSHSY, CDR2 SAAADI. J was trimmed by 4 bases and V by 7 bases; bases with no gene match: 6. This CDR3 is 14 amino acids long. In DNA form, the CDR3 reads TGCGCCAGCAATAACAGGGGGACCGGAAACACCATATATTTT. Encoded protein: CASNNRGTGNTIYF.

The rearrangement joins TRBV28 to TRBJ2-4; 7 nucleotides agree with TRBD2. The germline V gene has CDR1 MDHEN and CDR2 SYDVKM. The CDR3 sequence is 16 residues long. V gave up 6 bases and J gave up 3 bases; unmatched junction bases: 11. Here the CDR3 DNA reads TGTGCCAGCAGAACCTACGGGAGCGGGGACAAAAACATTCAGTACTTC. Encoded protein: CASRTYGSGDKNIQYF.

CDR3 protein: CASSETDRPPGAFF. In nucleotides, the CDR3 is TGTGCCAGCAGTGAGACGGACAGGCCCCCTGGGGCTTTCTTT. The rearrangement joins TRBV6-6 to TRBJ1-1, with TRBD1 matching over 7 bases. Germline V CDR1 and CDR2: MNHNY, SVGAGI (reference sequence). V trimming: 5 bases; J trimming: 11 bases; junction bases outside the gene matches: 14. The CDR3 length is 14 residues.

This clone was seen only a few times. The V call is TRBV5-1, the J call TRBJ2-7; maybe TRBD1 (6 bases). The CDR3 extends over 13 amino acids. V was clipped by 4 bases and J by 3 bases, with 11 bases between them. Germline V CDR1 and CDR2: SGHRS, YFSETQ. The CDR3 spells CASSPSGDYEQYF. DNA of the CDR3: TGCGCCAGCAGCCCCTCAGGGGACTACGAGCAGTACTTC.

This clone turned up a few times. The rearrangement links TRBV7-2 to TRBJ1-2; 8 bases line up with TRBD1. This CDR3 comprises 16 residues. V lost 5 bases to trimming and J lost 0 bases; unmatched junction nucleotides: 8. CDR1 and CDR2 from the germline V gene are SGHTA and FQGNSA. The CDR3 loop is CASSPRTGPANYGYTF. The CDR3 region has the DNA TGTGCCAGCAGCCCGCGGACAGGGCCCGCTAACTATGGCTACACCTTC.

The rearrangement joins TRBV19 to TRBJ2-6; a weak D match, TRBD2 (7 bases). Germline V gene data show CDR1 as LNHDA and CDR2 as SQIVND (reference sequence). The germline V and J ends were trimmed by 5 bases and 1 base, with 12 bases remaining between them. The CDR3 spans 16 residues. The CDR3 DNA follows: TGTGCCAGTAGTCATAAGGGGGGGTCTGGGGCCAACGTCCTGACTTTC. Amino acids: CASSHKGGSGANVLTF.

This clone appeared a single time. This chain joins TRBV5-1 and TRBJ2-1; 8 bases fit TRBD2. The V gene end was trimmed by 0 bases and the J gene end by 4 bases; junction bases not matched to a gene: 12. The CDR3 runs to 18 residues. Per the germline V gene, CDR1 is SGHRS and CDR2 is YFSETQ. The CDR3 DNA sequence: TGCGCCAGCAGCTTGGCCGTTTCGGGGGGGCCAACTTACAATGAGCAGTTCTTC. It yields the protein CASSLAVSGGPTYNEQFF. Full variable domain (missing parts from reference TRBV5-1 and TRBJ2-1): KAGVTQTPRYLIKTRGQQVTLSCSPISGHRSVSWYQQTPGQGLQFLFEYFSETQRNKGNFPGRFSGRQFSNSRSEMNVSTLELGDSALYLCASSLAVSGGPTYNEQFFGPGTRLTVL.

In this sample, this clone turned up once. J is TRBJ1-5 and V is TRBV5-5; D may be TRBD1 (6 bases). From germline, CDR1 is SGHKS and CDR2 YYEKEE (reference sequence). This CDR3 is 17 amino acids long. V gave up 4 bases and J gave up 2 bases, with 19 bases separating them. DNA for the CDR3: TGTGCCAGCAGCCTATTATACAGGGAGGGCGGCAATCAGCCCCAGCATTTT. Its translation: CASSLLYREGGNQPQHF.

In DNA, the CDR3 is TGTGCCAGCAGCGCTGCTACAGGGGCAGGAAACACCATATATTTT. Protein product: CASSAATGAGNTIYF. The chain employs TRBV11-2 and TRBJ1-3; TRBD1 matches at 7 bases. With 5 bases clipped from V and 4 bases from J, the junction kept 8 bases outside the gene matches. The CDR3 covers 15 residues. The germline CDR1 and CDR2 sequences are SGHAT and FQNNGV.

J is TRBJ2-2 and V is TRBV10-3; tentatively, D is TRBD2 (6 bases). The germline V gene encodes CDR1 ENHRY and CDR2 SYGVKD. V lost 5 bases and J 3 bases, leaving 16 bases between the germline ends. This CDR3 contains 16 residues. CDR3 sequence (DNA): TGTGCCATCAGTACCTCCCGGAGGGGAGACACCGGGGAGCTGTTTTTT. It yields the protein CAISTSRRGDTGELFF.

V gene TRBV27 combines with J gene TRBJ1-5, with D hard to call. Trimming took 5 bases from V and 4 from J, leaving 9 bases between them. Germline lookup yields CDR1 MNHEY and CDR2 SMNVEV (reference sequence). This CDR3 has 13 amino acids. CDR3 protein: CASSEQVNQPQHF. The CDR3 DNA follows: TGTGCCAGCAGTGAGCAGGTAAATCAGCCCCAGCATTTT.

The V and J genes are TRBV6-5 and TRBJ1-5, with a tentative D call TRBD1 (6 bases). Germline CDR1 MNHEY, CDR2 SVGAGI. This CDR3 comprises 14 residues. The V gene lost 6 bases and the J gene lost 0 bases, with 9 bases spanning the gap. CDR3 nucleotide sequence: TGTGCCAGCAGAGCAGGGGTTAGCAATCAGCCCCAGCATTTT. This codes for CASRAGVSNQPQHF.

This clone appeared a few times. The chain employs TRBV15 and TRBJ2-5; 8 bases are shared with TRBD1. Germline lookup yields CDR1 LNHNV and CDR2 YYDKDF (reference sequence). J lost 2 bases, V lost 5 bases, and 4 bases had no gene match. The CDR3 extends over 14 amino acids. The CDR3 here is CATSGGQGQETQYF. The DNA for the CDR3 is TGTGCCACCAGCGGCGGACAGGGTCAAGAGACCCAGTACTTC.

The chain joins TRBV19 to TRBJ2-5, with no clear D. The CDR3 runs to 16 residues. V gave up 3 bases and J gave up 4 bases, with 18 bases separating them. Germline V lookup: CDR1 LNHDA, CDR2 SQIVND (reference sequence). Here the CDR3 reads CASSMGRTSGPETQYF. The CDR3 region has the DNA TGTGCCAGTAGTATGGGTCGCACGAGTGGGCCAGAGACCCAGTACTTC.

The chain joins TRBV28 to TRBJ1-2; D call uncertain. The CDR3 covers 12 residues. Germline V gene data show CDR1 as MDHEN and CDR2 as SYDVKM. Trimming removed 6 bases from V and 6 bases from J, with 11 bases in between. The CDR3 loop reads CASSRWSDGYTF. The CDR3 coding sequence is TGTGCCAGCAGCAGGTGGTCGGATGGCTACACCTTC.

This clone was recorded a few times. The chain employs TRBV29-1 and TRBJ2-3, with D tentatively TRBD1 (5 bases). Trimming removed 3 bases from V and 7 bases from J, with 8 bases in between. CDR1 and CDR2 from the germline V gene are SQVTM and ANQGSEA. This CDR3 region has 11 residues. CDR3 region: CSVEGPNTQYF. Here the CDR3 DNA reads TGCAGCGTTGAGGGGCCTAATACGCAGTATTTT.

This clone occurred a few times. The rearrangement links TRBV9 to TRBJ1-1; 8 bases map to TRBD1. Germline CDR1 reads SGDLS; CDR2 reads YYNGEE. V shed 4 bases, J shed 5 bases, and the junction held 4 bases outside the gene matches. This CDR3 region has 13 residues. CDR3 coding DNA: TGTGCCAGCAGCCAACAGGGGGGAACTGAAGCTTTCTTT. The encoded protein is CASSQQGGTEAFF. Drawing the rest from reference TRBV9 and TRBJ1-1, the complete variable domain is DSGVTQTPKHLITATGQRVTLRCSPRSGDLSVYWYQQSLDQGLQFLIQYYNGEERAKGNILERFSAQQFPDLHSELNLSSLELGDSALYFCASSQQGGTEAFFGQGTRLTVV.

The CDR3 spells CASSQAPSQGGTEAFF. CDR3 bases: TGCGCCAGCAGCCAGGCTCCGAGTCAGGGGGGCACTGAAGCTTTCTTT. The chain is built from TRBV4-1 and TRBJ1-1; 7 bases are shared with TRBD1. J gave up 4 bases and V 3 bases, and 11 bases lay outside the gene matches. There are 16 residues in the CDR3. CDR1 is MGHRA, CDR2 YSYEKL, per germline.

The CDR3 protein is CASSPNRGGDQPQHF. The CDR3 bases are TGTGCCAGCAGCCCCAACCGGGGGGGGGATCAGCCCCAGCATTTT. This chain links TRBV11-3 with TRBJ1-5; D is possibly TRBD1 (5 bases). V lost 5 bases and J lost 5, with 16 bases in between. Germline CDR1 SGHNT, CDR2 YENEEA. CDR3 length: 15 residues.

The chain uses TRBV27 and TRBJ2-7, with 13 bases that match TRBD2. Germline V gene data show CDR1 as MNHEY and CDR2 as SMNVEV (reference sequence). The CDR3 runs 18 residues. The V segment lost 5 bases and the J segment 0 bases; nucleotides outside the gene matches: 10. CDR3 nucleotides: TGTGCCAGCAGTCGCTCAGGGACTAGCGGGACCAGCTCCTACGAGCAGTACTTC. It translates to CASSRSGTSGTSSYEQYF.

The chain carries TRBV5-1 and TRBJ2-1; tentative D call: TRBD2 (10 bases). Germline V gene lookup returns CDR1 SGHRS and CDR2 YFSETQ. Trimming took 2 bases from V and 6 from J, leaving 24 bases between them. CDR3 size: 18 residues. The CDR3 sequence is CASSFGTGRWTSGNEQFF. CDR3 nucleotide sequence: TGCGCCAGCAGCTTCGGGACAGGGAGGTGGACTAGCGGCAATGAGCAGTTCTTC.

This clone showed up just once. This sequence joins TRBV6-5 and TRBJ1-6; D unresolved. The CDR3 length is 15 residues. Germline CDR1 is MNHEY and CDR2 is SVGAGI. Trimming stripped 6 bases from V and 0 bases from J, with 9 bases between. CDR3 sequence: CASSLTSSYNSPLHF. The CDR3 nucleotides read TGTGCCAGCAGCTTAACGAGCTCCTATAATTCACCCCTCCACTTT.

V is TRBV14 and J is TRBJ2-1; no definite D call. The germline gives CDR1 SGHDN, CDR2 FVKESK. The CDR3 is 13 amino acids. V shed 2 bases and J shed 8 bases, with 10 bases lying between them. CDR3 sequence: CASSQRAAYEQFF. CDR3 nucleotides: TGTGCCAGCAGCCAACGCGCGGCATATGAGCAGTTCTTC. The variable domain in full, completed from reference TRBV14 and TRBJ2-1, reads EAGVTQFPSHSVIEKGQTVTLRCDPISGHDNLYWYRRVMGKEIKFLLHFVKESKQDESGMPNNRFLAERTGGTYSTLKVQPAELEDSGVYFCASSQRAAYEQFFGPGTRLTVL.

The genes are TRBV5-1 and TRBJ2-3; a weak D match, TRBD1 (6 bases). The V end lost 4 bases, the J end lost 6 bases, and 15 bases lay between the germline ends. The CDR3 loop spans 14 amino acids. Germline CDR1 reads SGHRS; CDR2 reads YFSETQ. The CDR3 region has the DNA TGCGCCAGCAGCCTAACAGGGCTGTACGATACGCAGTATTTT. Its protein is CASSLTGLYDTQYF.

The chain uses TRBV5-1 and TRBJ1-2; D is unclear. Germline assignment: CDR1 SGHRS and CDR2 YFSETQ. The V and J ends lost 4 bases and 8 bases respectively, with 21 bases between them. The CDR3 extends over 15 amino acids. CDR3 sequence (DNA): TGCGCCAGCAGCCCGGCTTTTGAGGGCGCAGGAGGCTACACCTTC. Amino acid sequence: CASSPAFEGAGGYTF.